This is a list of T cell receptor beta chains from one sample in a study of T cells in Graves' hyperthyroidism and ophthalmopathy. TCRdb passed the multiplex PCR reads through MiXCR, listing each CDR3 protein once. This sample carries 700,000 to 850,000 distinct CDR3 sequences, roughly 32% of them seen once, and the ten largest clones take 30% to 40%. The sequenced material came from blood. All receptors come from a woman in her thirties or forties with Graves' hyperthyroidism. Both conserved end residues are trimmed from each CDR3.

J gene: TRBJ1-1; V gene: TRBV7-2; CDR3 protein: ASSVGPNTEPF
J gene: TRBJ1-6; V gene: TRBV6-5; CDR3 protein: ASSPNSSRNSPLH
J gene: TRBJ2-7; V gene: TRBV2; CDR3 protein: ASTVAGDSNEQY
J gene: TRBJ1-6; V gene: TRBV10-3; CDR3 protein: AISERGGIGSPLH
J gene: TRBJ1-5; V gene: TRBV6-2/TRBV6-3; CDR3 protein: ASSPTTPKPQH
J gene: TRBJ1-1; V gene: TRBV20-1; CDR3 protein: SAREQPNTEAF
J gene: TRBJ2-5; V gene: TRBV7-2; CDR3 protein: ASSFGRNREAQY
J gene: TRBJ2-7; V gene: TRBV25-1; CDR3 protein: ASSGVQGALRSSYEQY
J gene: TRBJ2-7; V gene: TRBV20-1; CDR3 protein: SARLPVSYEQY
J gene: TRBJ1-3; V gene: TRBV9; CDR3 protein: ASSVGPGNTIY
J gene: TRBJ2-7; V gene: TRBV7-2; CDR3 protein: ASSLSSGGKSYEQY
J gene: TRBJ1-5; V gene: TRBV10-3; CDR3 protein: AISQGRGQSNQPQH
J gene: TRBJ2-5; V gene: TRBV7-8; CDR3 protein: ASRGPGQGETQY
J gene: TRBJ2-7; V gene: TRBV20-1; CDR3 protein: SARGTSNEQY
J gene: TRBJ1-1; V gene: TRBV20-1; CDR3 protein: SARAEAQGNTEAF
J gene: TRBJ1-5; V gene: TRBV24-1; CDR3 protein: ATSVGQGASNQPQH
J gene: TRBJ1-4; V gene: TRBV5-5; CDR3 protein: ASSLVATGMEKLF
J gene: TRBJ1-2; V gene: TRBV7-2; CDR3 protein: ASSLDRAFNHGYT
J gene: TRBJ1-1; V gene: TRBV7-8; CDR3 protein: ASSLVNGNTEAF
J gene: TRBJ1-3; V gene: TRBV11-2; CDR3 protein: AGSPSSGNTIY
J gene: TRBJ2-5; V gene: TRBV6-5; CDR3 protein: ASSYSTGSAETQY
J gene: TRBJ2-7; V gene: TRBV7-9; CDR3 protein: ASSLANEQY
J gene: NA; V gene: TRBV10-3; CDR3 protein: AISESWAGEGQF
J gene: TRBJ2-7; V gene: TRBV5-4; CDR3 protein: ASSLRGGYYEQY
J gene: TRBJ2-1; V gene: TRBV20-1; CDR3 protein: SRLDSYNEQF
J gene: TRBJ2-7; V gene: TRBV19; CDR3 protein: ASSPNLAGGSEQY
J gene: TRBJ2-5; V gene: TRBV29-1; CDR3 protein: TRHGGNQETQY
J gene: TRBJ1-2; V gene: TRBV10-3; CDR3 protein: ASMEGRNYGYT
J gene: TRBJ1-5; V gene: TRBV12-3/TRBV12-4; CDR3 protein: ASSFTGDQPQH
J gene: TRBJ2-7; V gene: TRBV27; CDR3 protein: ASSGQGRTYEQY
J gene: TRBJ2-2; V gene: TRBV7-3; CDR3 protein: ASSDTLAGPAGELF
J gene: TRBJ1-2; V gene: TRBV15; CDR3 protein: ATSREITGYGYT